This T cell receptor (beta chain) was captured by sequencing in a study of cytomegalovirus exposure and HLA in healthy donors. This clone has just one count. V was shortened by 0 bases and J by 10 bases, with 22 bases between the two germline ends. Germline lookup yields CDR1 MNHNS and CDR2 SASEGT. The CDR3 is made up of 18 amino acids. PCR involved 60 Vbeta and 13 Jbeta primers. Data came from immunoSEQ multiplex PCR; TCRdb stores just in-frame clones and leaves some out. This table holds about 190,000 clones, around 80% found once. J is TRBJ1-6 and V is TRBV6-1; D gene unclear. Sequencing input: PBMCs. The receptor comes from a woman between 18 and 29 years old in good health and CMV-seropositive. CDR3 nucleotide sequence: TGTGCCAGCAGTGAAGCGCTTCGAGCCCCCCTTTCCGAGTCACCCCTCCACTTT. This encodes CASSEALRAPLSESPLHF.